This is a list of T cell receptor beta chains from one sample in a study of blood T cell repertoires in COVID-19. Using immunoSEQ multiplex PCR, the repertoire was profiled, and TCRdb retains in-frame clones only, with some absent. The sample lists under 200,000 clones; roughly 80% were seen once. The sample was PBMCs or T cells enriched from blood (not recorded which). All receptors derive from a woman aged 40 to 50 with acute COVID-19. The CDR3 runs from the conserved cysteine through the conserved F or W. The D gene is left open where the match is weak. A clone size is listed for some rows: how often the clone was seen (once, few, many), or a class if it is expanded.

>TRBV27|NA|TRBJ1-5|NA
CASRGSGGGNQPQHF
TGTGCCAGCAGAGGTTCGGGGGGGGGCAATCAGCCCCAGCATTTT
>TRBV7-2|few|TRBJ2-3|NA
CASSLGGTDTQYF
TGTGCCAGCAGCCTGGGAGGCACAGATACGCAGTATTTT
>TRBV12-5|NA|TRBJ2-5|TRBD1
CASRGLQETQYF
TGTGCTTCGAGGGGGCTCCAAGAGACCCAGTACTTC
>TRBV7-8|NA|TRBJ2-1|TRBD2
CASSFLSGSYNEQFF
TGTGCCAGCAGCTTCCTTAGCGGGAGTTACAATGAGCAGTTCTTC
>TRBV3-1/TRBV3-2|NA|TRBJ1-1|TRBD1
CASSRLGDSYEAFF
TGTGCCAGCAGCCGGCTGGGGGACAGTTATGAAGCTTTCTTT
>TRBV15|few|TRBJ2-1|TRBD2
CATSRVTSGRGYNEQFF
TGTGCCACCAGCAGAGTCACTAGCGGGAGGGGTTACAATGAGCAGTTCTTC
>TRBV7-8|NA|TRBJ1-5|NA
CASSPTTLNQPQHF
TGTGCCAGCAGCCCCACCACCCTAAATCAGCCCCAGCATTTT
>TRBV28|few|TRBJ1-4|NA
CASSFDEKLFF
TGTGCCAGCAGTTTCGATGAAAAACTGTTTTTT
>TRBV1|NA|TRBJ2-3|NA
CTSSQPSRREVSSDTQYF
TGCACCAGCAGCCAACCATCGAGGAGGGAGGTTTCGTCAGATACGCAGTATTTT
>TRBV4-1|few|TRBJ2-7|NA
CASSQESSYEQYF
TGCGCCAGCAGCCAAGAGTCCAGTTACGAGCAGTACTTC
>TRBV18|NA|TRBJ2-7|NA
CASSPPGQYEQYF
TGTGCCAGCTCACCACCGGGGCAATACGAGCAGTACTTC
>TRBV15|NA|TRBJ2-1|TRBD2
CATSRVAGGPYNEQFF
TGTGCCACCAGCAGAGTCGCGGGAGGGCCCTACAATGAGCAGTTCTTC
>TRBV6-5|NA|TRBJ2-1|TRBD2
CASSKTSGSYNEQFF
TGTGCCAGCAGCAAGACTAGCGGCTCCTACAATGAGCAGTTCTTC
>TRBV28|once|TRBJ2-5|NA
CASSLGGNRETQYF
TGTGCCAGCAGTTTAGGCGGGAACAGAGAGACCCAGTACTTC
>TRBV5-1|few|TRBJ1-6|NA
CASSLDPQAPANNSPLHF
TGCGCCAGCAGCTTGGATCCACAGGCGCCCGCCAATAATTCACCCCTCCACTTT
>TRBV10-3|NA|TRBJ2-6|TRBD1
CAISRDRGREANVLTF
TGTGCCATCAGCCGGGACAGGGGGCGGGAGGCCAACGTCCTGACTTTC
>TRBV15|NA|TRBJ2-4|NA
CATRSGGQTSNIQYF
TGTGCCACCCGTTCAGGTGGACAGACGTCAAACATTCAGTACTTC
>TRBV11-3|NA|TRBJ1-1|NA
CASREGHRQNTEAFF
TGTGCCAGCAGAGAAGGGCACAGGCAGAACACTGAAGCTTTCTTT
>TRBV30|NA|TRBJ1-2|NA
CAWNRAGHGYTF
TGTGCCTGGAACAGGGCCGGACATGGCTACACCTTC
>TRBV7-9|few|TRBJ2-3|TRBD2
CASSSPVGSGRGDTDTQYF
TGTGCCAGCAGCTCCCCAGTGGGTAGCGGGAGAGGGGACACAGATACGCAGTATTTT
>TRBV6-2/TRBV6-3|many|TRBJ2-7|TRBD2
CASSYAGLAGGTSSYEQYF
TGTGCCAGCAGTTACGCGGGACTAGCGGGAGGGACGAGCTCCTACGAGCAGTACTTC
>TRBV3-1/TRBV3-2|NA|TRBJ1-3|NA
CASSAVFGGNTIYF
TGTGCCAGCAGCGCGGTGTTCGGGGGAAACACCATATATTTT
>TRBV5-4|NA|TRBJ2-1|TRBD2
CASSLTSGTYNEQFF
TGTGCCAGCAGCCTGACTAGCGGAACCTACAATGAGCAGTTCTTC
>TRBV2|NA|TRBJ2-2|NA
CASIRRENTGELFF
TGTGCCAGCATAAGGAGGGAGAACACCGGGGAGCTGTTTTTT
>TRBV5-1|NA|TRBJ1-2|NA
CASSSSGNYGYTF
TGCGCCAGCTCATCGTCGGGGAACTATGGCTACACCTTC
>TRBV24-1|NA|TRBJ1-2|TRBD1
CATSEGTGGTYGYTF
TGTGCCACCAGTGAAGGGACAGGGGGGACCTATGGCTACACCTTC
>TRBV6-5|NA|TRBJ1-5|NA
CASSYSPSQPQHF
TGTGCCAGCAGTTACTCCCCGTCCCAGCCCCAGCATTTT
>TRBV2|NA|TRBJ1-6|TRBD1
CASRDRVWGNSPLHF
TGTGCCAGCAGGGACAGGGTTTGGGGGAATTCACCCCTCCACTTT
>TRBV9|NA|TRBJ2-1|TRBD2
CASSVGLDEDEQFF
TGTGCCAGCAGCGTCGGACTAGACGAGGATGAGCAGTTCTTC
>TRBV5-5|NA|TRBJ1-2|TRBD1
CASSPDRGLYTF
TGTGCCAGCAGCCCGGACAGGGGCCTGTACACCTTC
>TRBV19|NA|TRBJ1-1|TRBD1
CATHAQGRGEAFF
TGTGCCACTCACGCACAGGGGCGGGGAGAAGCTTTCTTT
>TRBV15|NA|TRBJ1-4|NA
CATSGGTARAEKLFF
TGTGCCACCAGCGGGGGGACGGCTCGTGCCGAAAAACTGTTTTTT
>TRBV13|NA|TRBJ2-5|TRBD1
CASSLPGQGGETQYF
TGTGCCAGCAGTCTCCCCGGACAGGGGGGAGAGACCCAGTACTTC
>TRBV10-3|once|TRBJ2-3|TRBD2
CAISEPLKVAGGASTDTQYF
TGTGCCATCAGTGAGCCCCTCAAGGTAGCGGGAGGTGCTAGCACAGATACGCAGTATTTT
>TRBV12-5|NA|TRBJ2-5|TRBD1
CASGLGQVGETQYF
TGTGCTAGTGGCTTGGGACAGGTCGGGGAGACCCAGTACTTC
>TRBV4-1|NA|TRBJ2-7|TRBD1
CASSQAVGQGIYEQYF
TGCGCCAGCAGCCAAGCAGTCGGACAGGGTATTTACGAGCAGTACTTC
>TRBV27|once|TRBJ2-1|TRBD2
CASSHSGSGAYNEQFF
TGTGCCAGCAGTCATAGCGGGAGCGGAGCCTACAATGAGCAGTTCTTC
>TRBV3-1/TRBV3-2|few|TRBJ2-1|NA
CASSQDGAVGYNEQFF
TGTGCCAGCAGCCAAGATGGAGCGGTGGGGTACAATGAGCAGTTCTTC
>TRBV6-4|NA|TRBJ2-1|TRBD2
CASSDSPGGYNEQFF
TGTGCCAGCAGTGACTCCCCGGGGGGGTACAATGAGCAGTTCTTC
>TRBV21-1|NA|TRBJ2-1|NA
CASSKKVGLIYNEQFF
TGTGCCAGCAGCAAGAAGGTCGGACTAATTTACAATGAGCAGTTCTTC
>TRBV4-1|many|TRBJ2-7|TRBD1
CASSQDSRGQTFYEQYF
TGCGCCAGCAGCCAAGATTCAAGGGGACAGACCTTCTACGAGCAGTACTTC
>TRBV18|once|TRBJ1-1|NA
CASSPPWLGEAFF
TGTGCCAGCTCACCACCATGGCTTGGTGAAGCTTTCTTT
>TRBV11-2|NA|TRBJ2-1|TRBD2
CASSQTSDRYNEQFF
TGTGCCAGCAGTCAGACTAGCGATCGGTACAATGAGCAGTTCTTC
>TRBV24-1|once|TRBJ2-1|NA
CATSDFWRNEQFF
TGTGCCACCAGTGATTTTTGGAGAAATGAGCAGTTCTTC
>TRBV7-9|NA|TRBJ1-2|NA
CASRPTEGGYTF
TGTGCCAGCAGACCAACGGAGGGAGGCTACACCTTC
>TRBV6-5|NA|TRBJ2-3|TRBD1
CASNRQGAVSDTQYF
TGTGCCAGCAACCGACAGGGGGCAGTGTCAGATACGCAGTATTTT
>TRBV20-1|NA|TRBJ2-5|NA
CSAVQWETQYF
TGCAGTGCTGTTCAGTGGGAGACCCAGTACTTC
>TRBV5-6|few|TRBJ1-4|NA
CASSEYRAWEYEKLFF
TGTGCCAGCAGCGAATACAGGGCGTGGGAGTATGAAAAACTGTTTTTT